Listed below are T cell receptor beta chains from one sample, sequenced in a study of T cell repertoires in cytomegalovirus infection. The antigens these receptors bind are not known. TCRdb reprocessed the reads with MiXCR, giving one entry per CDR3 protein. The profile covers 800,000 to 950,000 distinct CDR3 sequences, with about 31% appearing a single time and roughly 12% taken by the ten largest. The sample was cultured CD8+ T cells from PBMCs, taken from culture after CMV antigen stimulation. The source is a human donor in good health (CMV status not recorded). Some clones in this sample may be carry-over from other donors' samples. The CDR3 runs from the conserved cysteine through the conserved F or W. A D gene is named only where the DNA matches it firmly. Clone size, where shown, is once, few, many, or a class for clones that have expanded.

CDR3 protein: CASSPGQGLDGELFF; CDR3 DNA: TGTGCCAGCAGCCCGGGACAGGGTCTAGACGGGGAGCTGTTTTTT; J gene: TRBJ2-2; D gene: TRBD1; CDR3 length: 15; clone size: -; V gene: TRBV7-4
CDR3 protein: CASSSPSRENTGELFF; CDR3 DNA: TGTGCCAGCAGTTCTCCGAGCCGTGAGAACACCGGGGAGCTGTTTTTT; J gene: TRBJ2-2; D gene: -; CDR3 length: 16; clone size: few; V gene: TRBV28
CDR3 protein: CASSLESSENEQFF; CDR3 DNA: TGTGCCAGCAGCTTAGAGTCTAGCGAGAATGAGCAGTTCTTC; J gene: TRBJ2-1; D gene: -; CDR3 length: 14; clone size: -; V gene: TRBV7-6
CDR3 protein: CASSPWNSGSPNTEAFF; CDR3 DNA: TGTGCCAGCTCACCATGGAATTCCGGCAGCCCGAACACTGAAGCTTTCTTT; J gene: TRBJ1-1; D gene: -; CDR3 length: 17; clone size: once; V gene: TRBV18
CDR3 protein: CASSGQGESSGYTF; CDR3 DNA: TGTGCCAGCAGCGGACAGGGGGAGAGCAGTGGCTACACCTTC; J gene: TRBJ1-2; D gene: TRBD1; CDR3 length: 14; clone size: -; V gene: TRBV9
CDR3 protein: CASSFRDRRYTEAFF; CDR3 DNA: TGTGCCAGCAGTTTTAGGGACAGGAGGTACACTGAAGCTTTCTTT; J gene: TRBJ1-1; D gene: TRBD1; CDR3 length: 15; clone size: -; V gene: TRBV27
CDR3 protein: CASSSHGQGPYLNTEAFF; CDR3 DNA: TGTGCCAGCAGCTCCCACGGACAGGGGCCCTACCTGAACACTGAAGCTTTCTTT; J gene: TRBJ1-1; D gene: TRBD1; CDR3 length: 18; clone size: many; V gene: TRBV7-9
CDR3 protein: CVSHAETSGVRETQYF; CDR3 DNA: TGTGTCAGTCATGCCGAGACTAGCGGGGTTAGGGAGACCCAGTACTTC; J gene: TRBJ2-5; D gene: TRBD2; CDR3 length: 16; clone size: -; V gene: TRBV19
CDR3 protein: CASSHRQEENTEAFF; CDR3 DNA: TGCGCCAGCAGCCACCGACAGGAAGAGAACACTGAAGCTTTCTTT; J gene: TRBJ1-1; D gene: -; CDR3 length: 15; clone size: -; V gene: TRBV4-1
CDR3 protein: CATRGRPGLAPYNEQFF; CDR3 DNA: TGTGCCACCCGAGGCAGGCCGGGACTAGCGCCCTACAATGAGCAGTTCTTC; J gene: TRBJ2-1; D gene: TRBD2; CDR3 length: 17; clone size: few; V gene: TRBV15
CDR3 protein: CASSLLGVSSYNEQFF; CDR3 DNA: TGTGCCAGCAGTCTTTTGGGGGTGAGCTCCTACAATGAGCAGTTCTTC; J gene: TRBJ2-1; D gene: -; CDR3 length: 16; clone size: few; V gene: TRBV2
CDR3 protein: CASSQEVGTRRSDTQYF; CDR3 DNA: TGTGCCAGCAGCCAAGAGGTCGGTACCCGGAGGTCGGATACGCAGTATTTT; J gene: TRBJ2-3; D gene: -; CDR3 length: 17; clone size: few; V gene: TRBV14
CDR3 protein: CASSNGLGTFTDTQYF; CDR3 DNA: TGTGCCAGCAGCAATGGACTAGGGACTTTCACAGATACGCAGTATTTT; J gene: TRBJ2-3; D gene: TRBD2; CDR3 length: 16; clone size: many; V gene: TRBV7-6
CDR3 protein: CASRLPGQGYQKNTEAFF; CDR3 DNA: TGTGCCAGCAGGTTACCCGGACAGGGTTATCAGAAGAACACTGAAGCTTTCTTT; J gene: TRBJ1-1; D gene: TRBD1; CDR3 length: 18; clone size: -; V gene: TRBV7-9
CDR3 protein: CASSFSLPGFNEKLFF; CDR3 DNA: TGTGCCAGCAGTTTTTCCCTCCCTGGTTTTAATGAAAAACTGTTTTTT; J gene: TRBJ1-4; D gene: -; CDR3 length: 16; clone size: -; V gene: TRBV12-3/TRBV12-4
CDR3 protein: CASSLRPAGQGPVPPNRNIQYF; CDR3 DNA: TGTGCCAGCAGTTTGAGGCCGGCAGGACAGGGCCCGGTACCCCCTAACAGAAACATTCAGTACTTC; J gene: TRBJ2-4; D gene: TRBD1; CDR3 length: 22; clone size: -; V gene: TRBV28
CDR3 protein: CASSADQGYSNQPQHF; CDR3 DNA: TGTGCCAGCAGCGCGGACCAGGGATATAGCAATCAGCCCCAGCATTTT; J gene: TRBJ1-5; D gene: -; CDR3 length: 16; clone size: -; V gene: TRBV5-8
CDR3 protein: CASRTQVGSTDTQYF; CDR3 DNA: TGTGCCAGCAGAACACAGGTGGGGAGCACAGATACGCAGTATTTT; J gene: TRBJ2-3; D gene: -; CDR3 length: 15; clone size: few; V gene: TRBV6-5
CDR3 protein: CASSPGIDYNEQFF; CDR3 DNA: TGTGCCAGCTCCCCTGGGATAGACTACAATGAGCAGTTCTTC; J gene: TRBJ2-1; D gene: -; CDR3 length: 14; clone size: -; V gene: TRBV5-5
CDR3 protein: CASSYSDGSAPLHF; CDR3 DNA: TGTGCCAGCAGTTACTCGGACGGATCCGCACCCCTCCACTTT; J gene: TRBJ1-6; D gene: -; CDR3 length: 14; clone size: many; V gene: TRBV6-2/TRBV6-3
CDR3 protein: CSARDLRDGNIQYF; CDR3 DNA: TGCAGTGCTAGAGATCTCAGGGACGGGAACATTCAGTACTTC; J gene: TRBJ2-4; D gene: -; CDR3 length: 14; clone size: -; V gene: TRBV20-1
CDR3 protein: CSARALFENQPQHF; CDR3 DNA: TGCAGTGCTAGAGCGCTCTTCGAAAATCAGCCCCAGCATTTT; J gene: TRBJ1-5; D gene: -; CDR3 length: 14; clone size: few; V gene: TRBV20-1
CDR3 protein: CASSLAGPMIYNKQFF; CDR3 DNA: TGTGCCAGCAGTTTAGCAGGGCCGATGATTTACAATAAGCAGTTCTTC; J gene: TRBJ2-1; D gene: -; CDR3 length: 16; clone size: -; V gene: TRBV28
CDR3 protein: CASSYAGVQDEQFF; CDR3 DNA: TGTGCCAGCAGTTACGCGGGGGTACAGGATGAGCAGTTCTTC; J gene: TRBJ2-1; D gene: TRBD2; CDR3 length: 14; clone size: -; V gene: TRBV6-5
CDR3 protein: CASSQVGTKMADTQYF; CDR3 DNA: TGCGCCAGCAGCCAAGTGGGGACTAAGATGGCAGATACGCAGTATTTT; J gene: TRBJ2-3; D gene: TRBD2; CDR3 length: 16; clone size: -; V gene: TRBV4-1
CDR3 protein: CASSRQKLNTEAFF; CDR3 DNA: TGTGCCAGCAGCCGACAGAAACTCAACACTGAAGCTTTCTTT; J gene: TRBJ1-1; D gene: -; CDR3 length: 14; clone size: many; V gene: TRBV7-6
CDR3 protein: CASSRRAGERADTQYF; CDR3 DNA: TGCGCCAGCAGCCGAAGGGCGGGGGAGCGGGCAGATACGCAGTATTTT; J gene: TRBJ2-3; D gene: TRBD2; CDR3 length: 16; clone size: -; V gene: TRBV4-1
CDR3 protein: CASSVRGAGYNEQFF; CDR3 DNA: TGTGCCAGCAGCGTAAGAGGGGCAGGCTACAATGAGCAGTTCTTC; J gene: TRBJ2-1; D gene: -; CDR3 length: 15; clone size: -; V gene: TRBV9
CDR3 protein: CASSLSETRSNEQFF; CDR3 DNA: TGTGCCAGCAGCTTATCTGAGACCAGATCCAATGAGCAGTTCTTC; J gene: TRBJ2-1; D gene: -; CDR3 length: 15; clone size: few; V gene: TRBV7-9
CDR3 protein: CASSRGQDHEQYF; CDR3 DNA: TGTGCCAGCAGTCGCGGACAGGACCACGAGCAGTACTTC; J gene: TRBJ2-7; D gene: TRBD1; CDR3 length: 13; clone size: -; V gene: TRBV27
CDR3 protein: CASSLGSGGTYGYTF; CDR3 DNA: TGTGCCAGCAGCTTGGGGTCAGGGGGCACCTATGGCTACACCTTC; J gene: TRBJ1-2; D gene: TRBD1; CDR3 length: 15; clone size: -; V gene: TRBV5-6
CDR3 protein: CASSHPDRGDTQYF; CDR3 DNA: TGCGCCAGCAGTCACCCGGACAGGGGAGATACGCAGTATTTT; J gene: TRBJ2-3; D gene: TRBD1; CDR3 length: 14; clone size: -; V gene: TRBV23-1
CDR3 protein: CASSFGQLQETQYF; CDR3 DNA: TGTGCCAGCAGCTTCGGACAGCTCCAAGAGACCCAGTACTTC; J gene: TRBJ2-5; D gene: -; CDR3 length: 14; clone size: once; V gene: TRBV7-6
CDR3 protein: CASSTGTGIYGYTF; CDR3 DNA: TGTGCCAGCAGTACCGGGACAGGGATCTATGGCTACACCTTC; J gene: TRBJ1-2; D gene: TRBD1; CDR3 length: 14; clone size: -; V gene: TRBV6-5
CDR3 protein: CAIMGGGVTDTQYF; CDR3 DNA: TGTGCCATCATGGGGGGCGGGGTGACAGATACGCAGTATTTT; J gene: TRBJ2-3; D gene: -; CDR3 length: 14; clone size: few; V gene: TRBV10-3
CDR3 protein: CASSLGHAMNTEAFF; CDR3 DNA: TGTGCCAGCAGCTTGGGGCACGCAATGAACACTGAAGCTTTCTTT; J gene: TRBJ1-1; D gene: -; CDR3 length: 15; clone size: few; V gene: TRBV5-6
CDR3 protein: CASSQVPTDYGYTF; CDR3 DNA: TGTGCCAGCAGCCAAGTGCCGACCGACTATGGCTACACCTTC; J gene: TRBJ1-2; D gene: -; CDR3 length: 14; clone size: -; V gene: TRBV14